These T cell receptor beta chains were read from a single sample in a study of T cell repertoires in cytomegalovirus infection. TCRdb reanalysed the reads using MiXCR and keeps one entry per CDR3 protein. The data hold approximately 500,000 distinct CDR3 sequences, with about 15% observed a single time. What was sequenced was CD8+ T cells from PBMCs. All receptors come from a human donor in good health (CMV status not recorded). Some clones in this sample may be carry-over from other donors' samples. The CDR3 runs from the conserved cysteine through the conserved F or W. A D gene is named only where the DNA matches it firmly. Not all rows give a size; the values are once, few, many and, for expanded clones, a class.

size	length	J	V	D	CDR3	DNA
.	13	TRBJ2-1	TRBV12-3/TRBV12-4	.	CASSFSDYNEQFF	TGTGCCAGCAGTTTTTCCGACTACAATGAGCAGTTCTTC
many	15	TRBJ1-2	TRBV12-3/TRBV12-4	.	CASSPGTTNLGGYTF	TGTGCCAGCAGTCCGGGGACTACCAATTTAGGGGGCTACACCTTC
.	14	TRBJ2-1	TRBV10-3	TRBD2	CAIKLAGREDEQFF	TGTGCCATCAAACTAGCGGGAAGGGAGGATGAGCAGTTCTTC
few	14	TRBJ1-4	TRBV19	TRBD1	CASTAGQGVEKLFF	TGTGCCAGTACCGCGGGACAGGGGGTCGAAAAACTGTTTTTT
many	17	TRBJ2-3	TRBV11-1	.	CASSLAGLAREFDTQYF	TGTGCCAGCAGCTTAGCGGGGCTAGCGCGGGAATTCGATACGCAGTATTTT
many	16	TRBJ2-3	TRBV9	.	CASSVGRRAPADTQYF	TGTGCCAGCAGCGTAGGGAGGAGGGCGCCAGCAGATACGCAGTATTTT
.	17	TRBJ1-5	TRBV24-1	TRBD1	CATSEGMDRGRNQPQHF	TGTGCCACCAGTGAAGGCATGGACAGGGGGCGGAATCAGCCCCAGCATTTT
many	11	TRBJ2-1	TRBV11-2	.	CASSLGVEQFF	TGTGCCAGCAGCTTAGGGGTTGAGCAGTTCTTC
.	15	TRBJ2-7	TRBV27	TRBD2	CASSLVPGTRDEQYF	TGTGCCAGCAGTTTAGTGCCGGGGACTAGGGACGAGCAGTACTTC
.	17	TRBJ2-5	TRBV6-2/TRBV6-3	.	CASSRDTDRDFKETQYF	TGTGCCAGCAGTCGGGATACCGACAGGGACTTTAAAGAGACCCAGTACTTC
.	14	TRBJ2-7	TRBV2	TRBD2	CAIAGTSGRYEQYF	TGTGCCATAGCCGGGACTAGCGGCCGCTACGAGCAGTACTTC
.	15	TRBJ1-2	TRBV13	.	CASSSRLLPNYGYTF	TGTGCCAGCAGCTCCCGACTCCTCCCTAACTATGGCTACACCTTC
few	14	TRBJ2-3	TRBV20-1	.	CSARDWQSTDTQYF	TGCAGTGCTAGAGATTGGCAGAGCACAGATACGCAGTATTTT
.	14	TRBJ1-3	TRBV28	.	CASSLAGLENTIYF	TGTGCCAGCAGTTTAGCAGGCCTTGAAAACACCATATATTTT
.	15	TRBJ2-1	TRBV11-3	.	CASSLGRSKYNERFF	TGTGCCAGCAGCTTAGGCAGGAGCAAATACAATGAGCGGTTCTTC
.	16	TRBJ2-1	TRBV6-5	.	CASSFLTDSSYNEQFF	TGTGCCAGCAGTTTCCTGACAGATAGCTCCTACAATGAGCAGTTCTTC
many	11	TRBJ1-2	TRBV11-2	TRBD1	CASSSTGGASF	TGTGCCAGCAGCTCAACAGGGGGCGCCTCCTTC
few	16	TRBJ1-1	TRBV13	.	CASSFSRTAMNTEAFF	TGTGCCAGCAGCTTTTCCCGGACCGCCATGAACACTGAAGCTTTCTTT
many	16	TRBJ2-7	TRBV7-6	TRBD2	CASSLEGTSGFYEQYF	TGTGCCAGCAGCTTAGAAGGGACTAGCGGATTCTACGAGCAGTACTTC
few	14	TRBJ1-5	TRBV3-1	.	CASSQYKGHQPQHF	TGTGCCAGCAGCCAATATAAGGGGCATCAGCCCCAGCATTTT
many	14	TRBJ1-2	TRBV27	.	CASSHRNQGVGYTF	TGTGCCAGCAGTCACCGGAATCAGGGTGTCGGCTACACCTTC
.	16	TRBJ1-2	TRBV9	.	CASSVGNRYSGYGYTF	TGTGCCAGCAGCGTAGGGAACAGATACTCTGGGTATGGCTACACCTTC
few	19	TRBJ2-7	TRBV5-4	.	CASSLSGPAEQGPSYEQYF	TGTGCCAGCAGCTTGAGTGGCCCAGCAGAGCAAGGGCCTTCCTACGAGCAGTACTTC
.	14	TRBJ2-3	TRBV10-3	TRBD2	CAISPSREAGAQYF	TGTGCCATCAGCCCTTCGCGGGAGGCCGGGGCGCAGTATTTT
many	14	TRBJ2-1	TRBV7-3	.	CASSSAGPGNEQFF	TGTGCCAGCAGCTCGGCAGGGCCGGGGAATGAGCAGTTCTTC